These 29 T cell receptor beta chains originate from one sample sequenced in a study of cytomegalovirus exposure and HLA in healthy donors. Primers included in the PCR were 60 Vbeta and 13 Jbeta primers. Repertoires were generated with immunoSEQ multiplex PCR, while TCRdb's copy carries only in-frame clones and drops some. The table has 140,000 or so clones, roughly 80% seen once. The sequenced sample was PBMCs. These receptors came from a young woman in good health and CMV-seronegative.

The V and J genes are TRBV7-3 and TRBJ2-4, with 11 bases fitting TRBD1. The ends lost 4 bases at V and 3 bases at J; junction bases unmatched: 17. The germline V gene encodes CDR1 SGHTA and CDR2 FQGTGA. The CDR3 runs 20 residues. The CDR3 bases are TGTGCCAGCAGCTCCGAACTGGGACAGGGGGGATTTTTTGTCAAAAACATTCAGTACTTC. It yields the protein CASSSELGQGGFFVKNIQYF.

The gene calls are TRBV28 and TRBJ1-2; the match to TRBD1 covers 7 bases. The J segment lost 2 bases and the V segment lost 7 bases, leaving 7 bases of the junction unmatched. CDR3 length: 14 residues. Germline assignment: CDR1 MDHEN and CDR2 SYDVKM. The CDR3 DNA reads TGTGCCAGCACTGGGCCGGGACAGAACTATGGCTACACCTTC. It is translated as CASTGPGQNYGYTF.

This chain uses TRBV7-9 with TRBJ2-5, with 9 bases identical to TRBD1. The assigned J gene may be wrong: the sequence end matches TRBJ2-7 better. This CDR3 spans 15 amino acids. Germline loops: CDR1 SEHNR, CDR2 FQNEAQ (reference sequence). This CDR3 reads CASRAGDRAAYEQYF. The CDR3 bases are TGTGCCAGCAGAGCAGGGGACAGGGCTGCCTACGAGCAGTACTTC.

The V and J genes are TRBV20-1 and TRBJ2-5; TRBD2 agrees at 7 bases. The CDR3 spans 11 residues. V was pared by 3 bases and J by 5 bases, with 0 bases of the junction left unmatched. Germline CDR1 is DFQATT and CDR2 is SNEGSKA (reference sequence). The CDR3 here is CSASGGETQYF. The CDR3 DNA reads TGCAGTGCTAGCGGGGGGGAGACCCAGTACTTC.

The chain combines TRBV27 with TRBJ1-4; D ambiguous. CDR1 MNHEY and CDR2 SMNVEV come from the germline V gene (reference sequence). This CDR3 comprises 15 residues. V dropped 6 bases and J dropped 0 bases, with 11 bases sitting between them. CDR3 protein: CASSFRLTTNEKLFF. The DNA for the CDR3 is TGTGCCAGCAGCTTTAGACTTACAACTAATGAAAAACTGTTTTTT.

This clone was detected once. V and J are TRBV18 and TRBJ2-3; a weak D match, TRBD1 (5 bases). Germline V gene lookup returns CDR1 KGHSH and CDR2 LQKENI. The CDR3 spans 14 residues. V shed 3 bases and J shed 4 bases, with 11 bases lying between them. For the CDR3, the DNA is TGTGCCAGCTCACCTACTCAGGGCCCAGATACGCAGTATTTT. Its protein is CASSPTQGPDTQYF.

Only a few counts were recorded for this clone. The chain carries TRBV5-1 and TRBJ1-1, with a possible D match to TRBD1 (6 bases). Trimming took off 2 bases at V and 2 bases at J, with 10 bases between the two ends. Germline loops: CDR1 SGHRS, CDR2 YFSETQ. This CDR3 spans 14 amino acids. The CDR3 sequence: CASSLRTVNTEAFF. CDR3 nucleotides: TGCGCCAGCAGCTTAAGGACAGTCAACACTGAAGCTTTCTTT.

The chain links TRBV15 to TRBJ2-4, with D tentatively TRBD2 (6 bases). Trimming took 2 bases from V and 0 from J, leaving 14 bases between them. Germline CDR1 and CDR2: LNHNV and YYDKDF (reference sequence). The CDR3 covers 17 residues. CDR3 loop: CATSRPNGGIAKNIQYF. The CDR3 bases are TGTGCCACCAGCAGACCCAACGGGGGAATAGCCAAAAACATTCAGTACTTC.

J is TRBJ2-5 and V is TRBV29-1; weak D call: TRBD1 (5 bases). The germline CDR1 and CDR2 sequences are SQVTM and ANQGSEA. CDR3 size: 12 residues. The ends were cut back, 2 bases at V and 5 bases at J, with 9 bases in the middle. The CDR3 loop reads CSVERGGETQYF. CDR3 DNA: TGCAGCGTTGAAAGGGGCGGTGAGACCCAGTACTTC.

The CDR3 nucleotides are TGTGCCAGCAGTCTAGCCTGGGGGCCGGGAGAGCAGTACTTC. This encodes CASSLAWGPGEQYF. The rearrangement joins TRBV7-2 to TRBJ2-7; tentatively, D is TRBD1 (6 bases). Trimming cost V 6 bases and J 7 bases, with 19 bases left between them. This CDR3 region has 14 residues. The V gene's germline CDR1 is SGHTA and CDR2 FQGNSA.

In the case of this clone: The junction departs from the called germline gene at one end, perhaps through a read error. Within the sample, other DNA sequences also encode this same CDR3. As DNA, the CDR3 is TGCGCCTGGAGCACAGGGAACAACTACGAGCAGTACTTC. As protein: CAWSTGNNYEQYF. The rearrangement uses TRBV30 and TRBJ2-7, with D perhaps matching TRBD1 (6 bases). CDR3 length equals 13 residues. Germline assignment: CDR1 GTSNPN and CDR2 SVGIG (reference sequence).

V gene TRBV4-2 combines with J gene TRBJ1-5; D not resolved. This CDR3 contains 15 residues. V gave up 0 bases and J gave up 12 bases, with 18 bases separating them. Per germline, CDR1 LGHNA and CDR2 YNFKEQ. The CDR3 DNA sequence: TGTGCCAGCAGCCAAGATAGAGCTACCCCCGAGGTCCAGCATTTT. Translating it yields CASSQDRATPEVQHF.

DNA of the CDR3: TGTGCCAGCAGCGTAGGTCCTAGCGGGGGTGAGCAGTTCTTC. It specifies CASSVGPSGGEQFF. The rearrangement joins TRBV9 to TRBJ2-1, with TRBD2 identical over 10 bases. The CDR3 length is 14 residues. V shed 0 bases and J 9 bases; nucleotides not matched to a gene: 3. The germline gives CDR1 SGDLS, CDR2 YYNGEE.

J is TRBJ1-6 and V is TRBV2, with D uncertain. There are 14 residues in the CDR3. Per the germline V gene, CDR1 is SNHLY and CDR2 is FYNNEI. Trimming removed 6 bases at V and 7 bases at J, with 13 bases between. The CDR3 protein is CASRRELGNSPLHF. The DNA of the CDR3 is TGTGCCAGCAGGAGGGAGTTGGGGAATTCACCCCTCCACTTT.

The CDR3 loop reads CASSLGLATGELFF. The CDR3 DNA follows: TGTGCCAGCAGCTTAGGACTAGCAACCGGGGAGCTGTTTTTT. The rearrangement uses TRBV7-9 and TRBJ2-2, with 7 positions matching TRBD2. V gave up 1 base and J gave up 5 bases; unmatched junction bases: 1. CDR3 length: 14 residues. Per the germline V gene, CDR1 is SEHNR and CDR2 is FQNEAQ (reference sequence).

V gene TRBV5-8 combines with J gene TRBJ2-1; tentatively, D is TRBD2 (6 bases). With 10 bases removed from V and 4 bases from J, the gap between germline ends came to 12 bases. The CDR3 is 12 residues long. CDR1 SGHTS and CDR2 YDEGEE come from the germline V gene. CDR3 coding DNA: TGTGCCGGGGGGTCTGGGTACAATGAGCAGTTCTTC. This codes for CAGGSGYNEQFF.

The chain carries TRBV18 and TRBJ2-3, with D possibly matching TRBD2 (7 bases). From germline, CDR1 is KGHSH and CDR2 LQKENI. The CDR3 loop spans 16 amino acids. Deletions cut 4 bases from V and 6 bases from J, with 20 bases between. The CDR3 DNA reads as TGTGCCAGCTCACTTTTCGGGGGGCCGGGTCAGGATACGCAGTATTTT. Its translation is CASSLFGGPGQDTQYF. Variable domain in full (rest from reference TRBV18 and TRBJ2-3): NAGVMQNPRHLVRRRGQEARLRCSPMKGHSHVYWYRQLPEEGLKFMVYLQKENIIDESGMPKERFSAEFPKEGPSILRIQQVVRGDSAAYFCASSLFGGPGQDTQYFGPGTRLTVL.

This clone was seen ten or more times. The chain uses TRBV15 and TRBJ1-1; TRBD1 aligns across 7 bases. The CDR3 totals 15 residues. V gave up 2 bases and J gave up 3 bases; unmatched junction bases: 6. Per germline, CDR1 LNHNV and CDR2 YYDKDF (reference sequence). The CDR3 region has the DNA TGTGCCACCAGCAGACGGACAGGATGGGACACTGAAGCTTTCTTT. Translating it yields CATSRRTGWDTEAFF. Variable domain in full (rest from reference TRBV15 and TRBJ1-1): DAMVIQNPRYQVTQFGKPVTLSCSQTLNHNVMYWYQQKSSQAPKLLFHYYDKDFNNEADTPDNFQSRRPNTSFCFLDIRSPGLGDTAMYLCATSRRTGWDTEAFFGQGTRLTVV.

As regards this clone: The junction shows a germline mismatch at one end, possibly a read error. The rearrangement links TRBV19 to TRBJ1-2; possible D gene TRBD1, 5 bases. This CDR3 spans 14 amino acids. In germline, CDR1 is LNHDA, CDR2 SQIVND (reference sequence). The DNA of the CDR3 is TGTGCCAGCAGTAAATGGCGGGGGTCGGGAGGCTACACCTTC. It translates to CASSKWRGSGGYTF.

The rearrangement joins TRBV5-6 to TRBJ1-1; D is uncertain. Germline values: CDR1 SGHDT, CDR2 YYEEEE. V was cut by 0 bases and J by 6 bases, with 12 bases left in between. The CDR3 loop spans 14 amino acids. CDR3 in amino acids: CASSLGAPGPEAFF. In DNA form, the CDR3 reads TGTGCCAGCAGCTTGGGGGCCCCAGGCCCTGAAGCTTTCTTT.

The CDR3 spells CASSSPTGEENYGYTF. The CDR3 nucleotides read TGTGCCAGCAGCTCCCCGACAGGGGAGGAAAACTATGGCTACACCTTC. The rearrangement links TRBV9 to TRBJ1-2, with 8 positions matching TRBD1. Germline CDR1 is SGDLS and CDR2 is YYNGEE. The CDR3 has 16 residues. V shed 4 bases, J shed 2 bases, and the junction held 10 bases outside the gene matches.

The CDR3 reads CASRATANTEAFF. In DNA, the CDR3 is TGTGCCAGCAGGGCGACAGCGAACACTGAAGCTTTCTTT. V usage is TRBV6-1 and J usage is TRBJ1-1; D might be TRBD1 (5 bases). Germline V gene data show CDR1 as MNHNS and CDR2 as SASEGT. This CDR3 has 13 amino acids. The ends were cut back, 6 bases at V and 1 base at J, with 9 bases in the middle.

This clone was picked up a small number of times. The rearrangement links TRBV5-1 to TRBJ1-1; D perhaps matches TRBD1 (6 bases). Trimming left V 4 bases short and J 1 base short, with 14 bases between. Germline CDR1 is SGHRS and CDR2 is YFSETQ. The CDR3 has 15 residues. CDR3 region: CASSVLDSSNTEAFF. The CDR3 DNA sequence: TGCGCCAGCAGCGTCCTGGACAGCTCGAACACTGAAGCTTTCTTT.

The chain carries TRBV28 and TRBJ1-6, with D hard to call. Germline lookup yields CDR1 MDHEN and CDR2 SYDVKM. The CDR3 is made up of 12 amino acids. Trimming cost V 3 bases and J 7 bases, with 4 bases left between them. The CDR3 DNA is TGTGCCAGCAGTTTGGCAAATTCACCCCTCCACTTT. Translation: CASSLANSPLHF.

The gene calls are TRBV5-4 and TRBJ2-3; possible D gene TRBD2, 5 bases. The V gene lost 5 bases and the J gene lost 1 base, with 11 bases spanning the gap. This CDR3 region has 14 residues. Germline lookup yields CDR1 SGHNT and CDR2 YYREEE (reference sequence). CDR3 nucleotide sequence: TGTGCCAGCAGGGAGCGGACTGGCACAGATACGCAGTATTTT. It yields the protein CASRERTGTDTQYF. Based on the CDR3 plus reference TRBV5-4 and TRBJ2-3, the full variable domain is ETGVTQSPTHLIKTRGQQVTLRCSSQSGHNTVSWYQQALGQGPQFIFQYYREEENGRGNFPPRFSGLQFPNYSSELNVNALELDDSALYLCASRERTGTDTQYFGPGTRLTVL.

On this clone itself: Germline is not matched at one junction end, which may reflect a read error. The gene calls are TRBV7-9 and TRBJ2-7; TRBD2 agrees at 10 bases. The germline CDR1 and CDR2 sequences are SEHNR and FQNEAQ (reference sequence). CDR3 length equals 16 residues. CDR3 region: CSSSLALLAGDLEQYF. The CDR3 bases are TGTTCCAGCAGCTTAGCGTTGCTAGCGGGAGACCTAGAGCAGTACTTC.

V is TRBV6-4 and J is TRBJ1-1, with TRBD1 as a possible D gene (6 bases). Trimming removed 6 bases at V and 2 bases at J, with 13 bases between. Germline loops: CDR1 MRHNA, CDR2 SNTAGT. This CDR3 contains 14 residues. The DNA of the CDR3 is TGTGCCAGCAGCCCGGGACACAGAAACACTGAAGCTTTCTTT. It encodes CASSPGHRNTEAFF.

The chain carries TRBV6-6 and TRBJ2-5; perhaps TRBD2 as D (7 bases). The DNA end lines up better with TRBJ2-7; the J call may be wrong. The germline gives CDR1 MNHNY, CDR2 SVGAGI (reference sequence). The CDR3 extends over 16 amino acids. As DNA, the CDR3 is TGTGCCAGCAGTTACTCGAAGGGAGGGGGGGGATACGAGCAGTACTTC. Amino acids: CASSYSKGGGGYEQYF.

This clone was seen once. The chain couples TRBV25-1 to TRBJ2-1; the D is unclear. Trimming removed 4 bases from V and 10 bases from J, with 14 bases in between. CDR3 length: 13 amino acids. Germline V gene lookup returns CDR1 MGHDK and CDR2 SYGVNS. CDR3 DNA: TGTGCCAGCAGTGTTACGACACCTACCGAGCAGTTCTTC. Its translation: CASSVTTPTEQFF.